This T cell receptor beta chain was observed in a study of T cell responses to AZD1222 COVID-19 vaccine. Across the study: Analyses pooled second doses at about 4 or about 12 weeks. Study-level points and caveats: The repertoires were collected only after the peak T cell response.

This CDR3 has 13 amino acids. Germline CDR1 and CDR2: LNHDA and SQIVND (reference sequence). The V end lost 1 base, the J end lost 1 base, and 4 bases lay between the germline ends. With respect to this clone: Its antigen is currently unknown.

Method: immunoSEQ multiplex PCR; TCRdb's copy keeps in-frame clones and lacks some. Among tens of thousands of clones listed, 85% to 90% were seen once. The V call is TRBV19, the J call TRBJ2-5; D remains unclear. The TCR comes from an adult in good health. Sequencing used peripheral blood, obtained on day 0 of AZD1222 vaccination. Written as DNA, the CDR3 is TGTGCCAGTAGTATAGTTCCCCAAGAGACCCAGTACTTC. It encodes CASSIVPQETQYF. Filled out from reference TRBV19 and TRBJ2-5, the complete variable domain reads DGGITQSPKYLFRKEGQNVTLSCEQNLNHDAMYWYRQDPGQGLRLIYYSQIVNDFQKGDIAEGYSVSREKKESFPLTVTSAQKNPTAFYLCASSIVPQETQYFGPGTRLLVL.